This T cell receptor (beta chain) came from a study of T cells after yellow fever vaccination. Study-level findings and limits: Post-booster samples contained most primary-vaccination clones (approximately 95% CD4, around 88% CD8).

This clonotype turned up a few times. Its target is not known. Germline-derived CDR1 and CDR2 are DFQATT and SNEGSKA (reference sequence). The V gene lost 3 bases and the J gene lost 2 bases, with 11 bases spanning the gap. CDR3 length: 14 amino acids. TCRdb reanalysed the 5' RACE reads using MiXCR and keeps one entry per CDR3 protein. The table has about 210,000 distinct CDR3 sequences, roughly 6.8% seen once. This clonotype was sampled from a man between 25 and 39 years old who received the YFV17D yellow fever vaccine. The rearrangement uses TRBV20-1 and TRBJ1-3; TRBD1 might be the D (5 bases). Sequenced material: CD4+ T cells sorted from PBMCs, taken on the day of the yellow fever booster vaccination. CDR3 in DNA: TGCAGTGCTAGGGGGGGGAGGGCTGGAAACACCATATATTTT. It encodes CSARGGRAGNTIYF.